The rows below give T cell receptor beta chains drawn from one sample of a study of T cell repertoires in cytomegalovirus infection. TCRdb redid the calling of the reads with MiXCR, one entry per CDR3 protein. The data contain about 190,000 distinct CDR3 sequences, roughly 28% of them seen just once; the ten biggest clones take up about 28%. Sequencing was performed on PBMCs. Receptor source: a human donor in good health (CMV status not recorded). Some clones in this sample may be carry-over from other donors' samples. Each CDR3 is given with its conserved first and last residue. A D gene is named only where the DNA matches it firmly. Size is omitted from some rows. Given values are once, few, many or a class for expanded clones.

DNA: TGCAGTGCTAGAGATGCTAGCGGGGTCACAGATACGCAGTATTTT
CDR3: CSARDASGVTDTQYF
J: TRBJ2-3
V: TRBV20-1
D: TRBD2
size: NA

DNA: TGTGCCAGCAGCTTAGCACAGAACAGGGGTTCCCTAGGGGGCTACACCTTC
CDR3: CASSLAQNRGSLGGYTF
J: TRBJ1-2
V: TRBV7-2
D: TRBD1
size: many

DNA: TGTGCCACCAGCAGAGTTAGTGGGGGGGGCACAGATACGCAGTATTTT
CDR3: CATSRVSGGGTDTQYF
J: TRBJ2-3
V: TRBV15
D: TRBD2
size: NA

DNA: TGTGCCAGCAGCCTCGACAGGAAAGCTTTCTTT
CDR3: CASSLDRKAFF
J: TRBJ1-1
V: TRBV11-2
D: NA
size: NA

DNA: TGTGCCAGCAGCACAGTGGTGAACACTGAAGCTTTCTTT
CDR3: CASSTVVNTEAFF
J: TRBJ1-1
V: TRBV5-4
D: NA
size: NA

DNA: TGCAGCGTTGCAAGTTCCAGGGTTAACTATGGCTACACCTTC
CDR3: CSVASSRVNYGYTF
J: TRBJ1-2
V: TRBV29-1
D: NA
size: NA

DNA: TGTGCCAGCATAGGGCTACCCTATGGCTACACCTTC
CDR3: CASIGLPYGYTF
J: TRBJ1-2
V: TRBV27
D: NA
size: NA

DNA: TGTGCCAGCAGCTTACCGACAGTGAACACTGAAGCTTTCTTT
CDR3: CASSLPTVNTEAFF
J: TRBJ1-1
V: TRBV7-2
D: NA
size: NA

DNA: TGCAGTGCTAGAGATCCGGTATACGAGCAGTACTTC
CDR3: CSARDPVYEQYF
J: TRBJ2-7
V: TRBV20-1
D: NA
size: NA

DNA: TGTGCCAGTAGTATAAACAGGGCTCCCAACACTGAAGCTTTCTTT
CDR3: CASSINRAPNTEAFF
J: TRBJ1-1
V: TRBV19
D: NA
size: NA

DNA: TGTGCCAGTTGGGGGCAGAACTATGGCTACACCTTC
CDR3: CASWGQNYGYTF
J: TRBJ1-2
V: TRBV7-9
D: NA
size: few

DNA: TGTGCCAGCAGACCCCCCGACAGGGGTCCCTCCTTCCCGTTGGACGAGCAGTACTTC
CDR3: CASRPPDRGPSFPLDEQYF
J: TRBJ2-7
V: TRBV7-6
D: TRBD1
size: few

DNA: TGTGCCAGCAGCTCTAAAGGACATGCAGATACGCAGTATTTT
CDR3: CASSSKGHADTQYF
J: TRBJ2-3
V: TRBV11-2
D: NA
size: NA

DNA: TGTGCCACCAGCAGAGACAGGGGGCATGCCGGGGAGCTGTTTTTT
CDR3: CATSRDRGHAGELFF
J: TRBJ2-2
V: TRBV15
D: TRBD1
size: NA

DNA: TGTGCCAGTACCACCGTGGACGGCTATGGCTACACCTTC
CDR3: CASTTVDGYGYTF
J: TRBJ1-2
V: TRBV19
D: NA
size: NA

DNA: TGTGCCAGCAGCAGCTCCGGGACTTACCAAGAGACCCAGTACTTC
CDR3: CASSSSGTYQETQYF
J: TRBJ2-5
V: TRBV27
D: NA
size: NA

DNA: TGCAGTGCCGGACAGGGGGGTAACGAGCAGTACTTC
CDR3: CSAGQGGNEQYF
J: TRBJ2-7
V: TRBV20-1
D: TRBD1
size: NA

DNA: TGTGCCAGCAGTGTAAGAGGGGTGGGCACTGAAGCTTTCTTT
CDR3: CASSVRGVGTEAFF
J: TRBJ1-1
V: TRBV12-3/TRBV12-4
D: NA
size: NA

DNA: TGTGCCAGCAGCTTCATGGACCGCGCTAACTATGGCTACACCTTC
CDR3: CASSFMDRANYGYTF
J: TRBJ1-2
V: TRBV7-2
D: NA
size: many

DNA: TGTGCCAGCAGCCGTGTCCTAGGGCCCCTCCACTTT
CDR3: CASSRVLGPLHF
J: TRBJ1-6
V: TRBV7-9
D: NA
size: few

DNA: TGTGCCAGCAGTTTTGACTCCAGCACAGATACGCAGTATTTT
CDR3: CASSFDSSTDTQYF
J: TRBJ2-3
V: TRBV12-3/TRBV12-4
D: NA
size: few

DNA: TGTGCCAGCAGCTTAGCCCTTGACACCGGGGAGCTGTTTTTT
CDR3: CASSLALDTGELFF
J: TRBJ2-2
V: TRBV7-8
D: NA
size: NA

DNA: TGCAGTGCTAGAGTGGGGGTTGCGGGAAACACTGAAGCTTTCTTT
CDR3: CSARVGVAGNTEAFF
J: TRBJ1-1
V: TRBV20-1
D: NA
size: NA

DNA: TGTGCCAGCAGACTGTCTCCAGGGCAGAACTATGGCTACACCTTC
CDR3: CASRLSPGQNYGYTF
J: TRBJ1-2
V: TRBV6-5
D: NA
size: NA

DNA: TGCAGTGCTAGCGACCTCACTGAGACCCAGTACTTC
CDR3: CSASDLTETQYF
J: TRBJ2-5
V: TRBV20-1
D: NA
size: NA

DNA: TGTGCCAGCATTACAGGGAGCTCAAGCACTGAAGCTTTCTTT
CDR3: CASITGSSSTEAFF
J: TRBJ1-1
V: TRBV2
D: NA
size: NA

DNA: TGTGCCAGCAGCACTGGACAGGGAAGGGACAATGAGCAGTTCTTC
CDR3: CASSTGQGRDNEQFF
J: TRBJ2-1
V: TRBV5-4
D: TRBD1
size: few

DNA: TGCAGCGTTGACCCCGGGACAGGAAACTATGGCTACACCTTC
CDR3: CSVDPGTGNYGYTF
J: TRBJ1-2
V: TRBV29-1
D: TRBD1
size: NA

DNA: TGTGCCAGCAGCGTAGCTGAGGGAAATGAGCAGTTCTTC
CDR3: CASSVAEGNEQFF
J: TRBJ2-1
V: TRBV9
D: NA
size: NA

DNA: TGCGCCAGCAGCCAAGATAAAGGCGCGATCGAGCAGTTCTTC
CDR3: CASSQDKGAIEQFF
J: TRBJ2-1
V: TRBV4-3
D: NA
size: few

DNA: TGTGCCGGGGGCGGACAAATACCCTCTGGGGCCAACGTCCTGACTTTC
CDR3: CAGGGQIPSGANVLTF
J: TRBJ2-6
V: TRBV12-3/TRBV12-4
D: NA
size: NA

DNA: TGTGCCAGCAGCTTAGAGTTGCGGGTCGGCACTGAAGCTTTCTTT
CDR3: CASSLELRVGTEAFF
J: TRBJ1-1
V: TRBV7-2
D: NA
size: many

DNA: TGCAGCGTTATTTTTCATGAAGAATCCCGAGCCTACGAGCAGTACTTC
CDR3: CSVIFHEESRAYEQYF
J: TRBJ2-7
V: TRBV29-1
D: NA
size: NA

DNA: TGTGCCAGCGGGGCCCAGGCTACAGATACGCAGTATTTT
CDR3: CASGAQATDTQYF
J: TRBJ2-3
V: TRBV7-8
D: NA
size: few

DNA: TGTGCCAGCAGTTACGGTCCCGGACGTGAAAGGGGTCATTTT
CDR3: CASSYGPGRERGHF
J: TRBJ1-5
V: TRBV6-2/TRBV6-3
D: NA
size: few

DNA: TGTGCCAGCAGTGGGGGACTCGGGGTTGTTGGCTACACCTTC
CDR3: CASSGGLGVVGYTF
J: TRBJ1-2
V: TRBV6-6
D: NA
size: few

DNA: TGTGCCAGCAGCCTTGGGGCAGGGGATGAGCAGTTCTTC
CDR3: CASSLGAGDEQFF
J: TRBJ2-1
V: TRBV4-2
D: NA
size: NA

DNA: TGTGCCAGCAGCTTGGGACAGGGCTTACAACAGGCTTTCTTT
CDR3: CASSLGQGLQQAFF
J: TRBJ1-1
V: TRBV5-4
D: TRBD1
size: NA

DNA: TGTGCCAGCAGATCTAACAGGGTGACTAATGAAAAACTGTTTTTT
CDR3: CASRSNRVTNEKLFF
J: TRBJ1-4
V: TRBV12-3/TRBV12-4
D: NA
size: NA

DNA: TGTGCCAGCAGCTCCGGCGACAGAACCTACGAGCAGTACTTC
CDR3: CASSSGDRTYEQYF
J: TRBJ2-7
V: TRBV5-4
D: NA
size: NA

DNA: TGTGCCAGCAGCCCGGGACAGGGTGGATTCCAGCCCCAGCATTTT
CDR3: CASSPGQGGFQPQHF
J: TRBJ1-5
V: TRBV7-2
D: TRBD1
size: many

DNA: TGTGCCAGCAGCTTATCTTTGGGTGGCTACACCTTC
CDR3: CASSLSLGGYTF
J: TRBJ1-2
V: TRBV7-2
D: NA
size: many

DNA: TGTGCCAGCAGCAGGGAGGGACGCCGGAACACCGAGCAGTACTTC
CDR3: CASSREGRRNTEQYF
J: TRBJ2-7
V: TRBV7-9
D: TRBD2
size: few

DNA: TGTGCCAGCAGCTTAGCCGACAGCATTGGAAACACCATATATTTT
CDR3: CASSLADSIGNTIYF
J: TRBJ1-3
V: TRBV7-2
D: NA
size: few

DNA: TGTGCCAGCCGGCCACTCAGGAACACTGAAGCTTTCTTT
CDR3: CASRPLRNTEAFF
J: TRBJ1-1
V: TRBV7-9
D: NA
size: NA

DNA: TGTGCCAGCAGTTTCGGGACAGGGAAAGAGACCCAGTACTTC
CDR3: CASSFGTGKETQYF
J: TRBJ2-5
V: TRBV12-3/TRBV12-4
D: TRBD1
size: NA

DNA: TGTGCCAGCAGCCCCCGGGCCGACACTGAAGCTTTCTTT
CDR3: CASSPRADTEAFF
J: TRBJ1-1
V: TRBV11-2
D: NA
size: NA

DNA: TGTGCCAGCAGCATCCCGGGGCAGAACTCTGGGGCCAACGTCCTGACTTTC
CDR3: CASSIPGQNSGANVLTF
J: TRBJ2-6
V: TRBV6-6
D: NA
size: NA

DNA: TGTGCCAGCAGTTACTCGGGACACACCAATAATTCACCCCTCCACTTT
CDR3: CASSYSGHTNNSPLHF
J: TRBJ1-6
V: TRBV6-8
D: NA
size: NA

DNA: TGTGCCAGCAGCCAGGACGGTAATGCTGGCTACACCTTC
CDR3: CASSQDGNAGYTF
J: TRBJ1-2
V: TRBV7-2
D: NA
size: few

DNA: TGCAGTGCTCAGGAGGGGGCGAACACCGGGGAGCTGTTTTTT
CDR3: CSAQEGANTGELFF
J: TRBJ2-2
V: TRBV20-1
D: NA
size: NA

DNA: TGTGCCAGCAGAGCTTTTGCTTATAGCAATCAGCCCCAGCATTTT
CDR3: CASRAFAYSNQPQHF
J: TRBJ1-5
V: TRBV2
D: NA
size: NA